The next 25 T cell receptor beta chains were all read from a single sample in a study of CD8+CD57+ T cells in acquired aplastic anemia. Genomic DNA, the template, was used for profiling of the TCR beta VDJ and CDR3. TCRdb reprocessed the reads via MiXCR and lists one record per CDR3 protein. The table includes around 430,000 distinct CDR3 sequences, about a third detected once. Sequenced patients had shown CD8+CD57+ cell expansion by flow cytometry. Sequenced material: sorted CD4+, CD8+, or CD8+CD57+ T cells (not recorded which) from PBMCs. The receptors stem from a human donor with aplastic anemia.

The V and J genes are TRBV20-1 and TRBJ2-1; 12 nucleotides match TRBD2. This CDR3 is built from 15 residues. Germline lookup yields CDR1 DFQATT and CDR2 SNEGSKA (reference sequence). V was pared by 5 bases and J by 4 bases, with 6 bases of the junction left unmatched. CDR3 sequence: CSAPRTSGAYNEQFF. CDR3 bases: TGCAGTGCTCCTAGGACTAGCGGGGCATACAATGAGCAGTTCTTC.

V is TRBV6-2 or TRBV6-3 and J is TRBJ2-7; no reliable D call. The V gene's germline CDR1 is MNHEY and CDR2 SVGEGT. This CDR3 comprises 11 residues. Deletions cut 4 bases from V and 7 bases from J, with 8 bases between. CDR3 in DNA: TGTGCCAGCAGTTTTGCGGATGAGCAGTACTTC. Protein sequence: CASSFADEQYF.

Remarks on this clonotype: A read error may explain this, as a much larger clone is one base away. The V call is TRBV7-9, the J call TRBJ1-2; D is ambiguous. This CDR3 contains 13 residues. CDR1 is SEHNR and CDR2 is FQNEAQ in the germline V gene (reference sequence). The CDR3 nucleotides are TGCGCCAGCAGCCACGGGGAGAACTATGGCTACACCTTC. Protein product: CASSHGENYGYTF.

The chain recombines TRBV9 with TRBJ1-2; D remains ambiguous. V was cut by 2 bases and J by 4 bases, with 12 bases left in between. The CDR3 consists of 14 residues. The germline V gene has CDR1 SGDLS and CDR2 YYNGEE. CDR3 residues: CASSVQQSPYGYTF. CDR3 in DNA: TGTGCCAGCAGCGTGCAACAGTCTCCCTATGGCTACACCTTC.

The CDR3 spells CAWSVGRRRALPFF. The CDR3 nucleotides read TGTGCCTGGAGTGTTGGAAGACGGCGGGCCCTTCCTTTCTTT. This chain uses TRBV30 with TRBJ1-1; D not resolved. CDR3 length: 14 residues. With 0 bases removed from V and 12 bases from J, the gap between germline ends came to 20 bases. CDR1 is GTSNPN, CDR2 SVGIG, per germline (reference sequence).

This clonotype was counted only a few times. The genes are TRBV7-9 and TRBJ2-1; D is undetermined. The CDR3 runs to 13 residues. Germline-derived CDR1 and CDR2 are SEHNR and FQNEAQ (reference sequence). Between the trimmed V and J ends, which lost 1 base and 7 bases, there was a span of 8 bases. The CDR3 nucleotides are TGTGCCAGCAGCTTAGGTACAGAGAATGAGCAGTTCTTC. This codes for CASSLGTENEQFF.

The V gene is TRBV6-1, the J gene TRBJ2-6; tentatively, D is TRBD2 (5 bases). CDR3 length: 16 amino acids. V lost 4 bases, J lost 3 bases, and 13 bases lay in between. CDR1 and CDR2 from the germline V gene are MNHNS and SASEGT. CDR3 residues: CASSGSAGIGANVLTF. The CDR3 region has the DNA TGTGCCAGCAGTGGGTCGGCCGGGATTGGGGCCAACGTCCTGACTTTC.

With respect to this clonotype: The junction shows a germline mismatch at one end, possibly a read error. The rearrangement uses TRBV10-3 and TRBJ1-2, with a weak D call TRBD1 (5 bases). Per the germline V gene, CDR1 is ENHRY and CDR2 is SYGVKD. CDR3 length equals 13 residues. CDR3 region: CASSVNRFDGYTF. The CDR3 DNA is TGTGCCAGCAGTGTAAACAGGTTCGACGGCTACACCTTC.

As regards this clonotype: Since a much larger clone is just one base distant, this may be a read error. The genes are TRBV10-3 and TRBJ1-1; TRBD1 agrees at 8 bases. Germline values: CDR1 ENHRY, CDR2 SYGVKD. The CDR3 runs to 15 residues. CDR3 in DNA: TGTGCCATCAGTGGAAACAGGGGGGGGAACACTGAAGCTCTCTTT. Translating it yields CAISGNRGGNTEALF.

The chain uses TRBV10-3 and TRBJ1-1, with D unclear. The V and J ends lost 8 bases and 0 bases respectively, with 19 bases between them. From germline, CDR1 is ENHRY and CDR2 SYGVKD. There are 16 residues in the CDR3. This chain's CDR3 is CAIAKDRDQLNTEAFF. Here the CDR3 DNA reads TGTGCCATCGCCAAGGACCGAGATCAGCTGAACACTGAAGCTTTCTTT.

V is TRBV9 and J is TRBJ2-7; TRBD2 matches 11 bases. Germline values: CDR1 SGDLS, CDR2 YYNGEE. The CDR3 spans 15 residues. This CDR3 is CARAHLAGGSYEQYF. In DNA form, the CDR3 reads TGTGCTAGAGCTCACCTAGCGGGGGGTTCCTACGAGCAGTACTTC.

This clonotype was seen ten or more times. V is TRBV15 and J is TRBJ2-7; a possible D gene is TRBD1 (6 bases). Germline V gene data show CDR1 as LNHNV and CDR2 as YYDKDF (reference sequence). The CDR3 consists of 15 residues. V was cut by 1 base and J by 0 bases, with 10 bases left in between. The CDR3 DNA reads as TGTGCCACCAGCAGAGGTCAGGGGAACTCCTACGAGCAGTACTTC. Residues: CATSRGQGNSYEQYF. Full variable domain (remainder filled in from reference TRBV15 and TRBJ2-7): DAMVIQNPRYQVTQFGKPVTLSCSQTLNHNVMYWYQQKSSQAPKLLFHYYDKDFNNEADTPDNFQSRRPNTSFCFLDIRSPGLGDTAMYLCATSRGQGNSYEQYFGPGTRLTVT.

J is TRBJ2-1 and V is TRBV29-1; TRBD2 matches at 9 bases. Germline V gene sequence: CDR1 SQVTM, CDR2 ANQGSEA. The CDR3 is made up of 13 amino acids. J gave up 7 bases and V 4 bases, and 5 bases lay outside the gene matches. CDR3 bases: TGCAGCGTTGGTATAGCGGGAGTGAATGAGCAGTTCTTC. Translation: CSVGIAGVNEQFF.

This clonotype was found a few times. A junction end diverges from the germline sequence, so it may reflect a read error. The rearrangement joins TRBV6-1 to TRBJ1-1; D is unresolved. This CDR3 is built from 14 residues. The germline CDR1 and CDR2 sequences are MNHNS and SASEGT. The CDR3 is CASTPLGVNTEAFF. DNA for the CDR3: TGTGCCAGCACTCCCCTCGGGGTGAACACTGAAGCCTTCTTT.

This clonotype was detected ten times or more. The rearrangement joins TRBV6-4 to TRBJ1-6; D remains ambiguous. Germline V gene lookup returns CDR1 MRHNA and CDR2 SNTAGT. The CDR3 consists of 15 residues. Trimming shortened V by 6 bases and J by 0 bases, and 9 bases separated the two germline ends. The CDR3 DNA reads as TGTGCCAGCAGCCCACTGAGCTCCTATAATTCACCCCTCCACTTT. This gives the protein CASSPLSSYNSPLHF.

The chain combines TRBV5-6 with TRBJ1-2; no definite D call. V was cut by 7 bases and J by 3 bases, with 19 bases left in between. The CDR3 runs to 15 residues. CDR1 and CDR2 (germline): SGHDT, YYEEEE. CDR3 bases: TGTGCCAGCCGCAGGTTTACGATTGGTGACTATGGCTACACCTTC. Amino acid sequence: CASRRFTIGDYGYTF. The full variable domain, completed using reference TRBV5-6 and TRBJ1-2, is DAGVTQSPTHLIKTRGQQVTLRCSPKSGHDTVSWYQQALGQGPQFIFQYYEEEERQRGNFPDRFSGHQFPNYSSELNVNALLLGDSALYLCASRRFTIGDYGYTFGSGTRLTVV.

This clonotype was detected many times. CDR3 DNA sequence: TGTGCCACCTCACGGGGCGGAATAGCCAAAAACATTCAGTACTTC. Its translation is CATSRGGIAKNIQYF. The chain couples TRBV2 to TRBJ2-4; either TRBD1 or TRBD2 may fit D (5 bases each). V was clipped by 10 bases and J by 0 bases, with 16 bases between them. CDR1 and CDR2 (germline): SNHLY, FYNNEI. The CDR3 is 15 amino acids.

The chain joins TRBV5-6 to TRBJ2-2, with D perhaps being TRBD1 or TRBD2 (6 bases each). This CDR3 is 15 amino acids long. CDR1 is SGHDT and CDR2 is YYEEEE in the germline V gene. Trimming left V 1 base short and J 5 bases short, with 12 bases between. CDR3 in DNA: TGTGCCAGCAGCTTGAGTAGGGGGAGGACCGGGGAGCTGTTTTTT. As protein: CASSLSRGRTGELFF.

CDR3: CASSRIQGSPLHF. CDR3 sequence (DNA): TGTGCCAGCAGCCGCATACAAGGTTCACCCCTCCACTTT. The chain combines TRBV7-2 with TRBJ1-6; D is unclear. Trimming took 5 bases from V and 9 from J, leaving 11 bases between them. The CDR3 consists of 13 residues. CDR1 and CDR2 (germline): SGHTA, FQGNSA.

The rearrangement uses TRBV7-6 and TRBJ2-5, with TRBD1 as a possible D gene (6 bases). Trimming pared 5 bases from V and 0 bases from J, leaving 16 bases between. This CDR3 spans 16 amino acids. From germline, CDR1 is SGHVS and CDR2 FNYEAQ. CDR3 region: CASSPALGGDQETQYF. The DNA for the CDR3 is TGTGCCAGCAGCCCGGCTTTAGGGGGAGACCAAGAGACCCAGTACTTC.

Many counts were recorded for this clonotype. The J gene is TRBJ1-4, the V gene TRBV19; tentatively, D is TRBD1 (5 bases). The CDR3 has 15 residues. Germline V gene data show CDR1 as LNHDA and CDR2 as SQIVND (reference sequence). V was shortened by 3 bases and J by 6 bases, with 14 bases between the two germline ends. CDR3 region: CASSIEFGGDEKLFF. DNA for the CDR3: TGTGCCAGTAGTATTGAGTTTGGAGGGGATGAAAAACTGTTTTTT.

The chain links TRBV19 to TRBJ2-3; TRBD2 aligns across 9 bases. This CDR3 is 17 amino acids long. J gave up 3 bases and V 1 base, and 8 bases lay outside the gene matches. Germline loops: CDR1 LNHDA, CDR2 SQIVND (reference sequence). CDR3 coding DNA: TGTGCCAGTAGTATAGGGCTAGCGGGGATAAGAACAGATACGCAGTATTTT. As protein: CASSIGLAGIRTDTQYF.

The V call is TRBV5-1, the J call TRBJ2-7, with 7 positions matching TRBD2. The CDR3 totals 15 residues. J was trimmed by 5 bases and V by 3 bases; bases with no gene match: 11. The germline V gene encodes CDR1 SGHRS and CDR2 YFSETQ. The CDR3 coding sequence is TGCGCCAGCAGCTGGGGAGGGTCACCTGACCACGAGCAGTACTTC. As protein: CASSWGGSPDHEQYF.

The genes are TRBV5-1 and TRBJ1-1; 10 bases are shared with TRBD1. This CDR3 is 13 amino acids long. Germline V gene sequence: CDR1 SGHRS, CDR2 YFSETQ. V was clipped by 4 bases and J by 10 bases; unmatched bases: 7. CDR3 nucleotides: TGCGCCAGCAGCCTTTCCCGGGACAGGGGAGCTTTCTTT. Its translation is CASSLSRDRGAFF.

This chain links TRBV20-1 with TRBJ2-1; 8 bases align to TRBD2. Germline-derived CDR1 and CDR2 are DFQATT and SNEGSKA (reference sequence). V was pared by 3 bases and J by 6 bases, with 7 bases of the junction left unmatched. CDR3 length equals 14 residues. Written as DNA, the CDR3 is TGCAGTGCTAGGTGGCTAGCGGGTATCAATGAGCAGTTCTTC. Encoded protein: CSARWLAGINEQFF.